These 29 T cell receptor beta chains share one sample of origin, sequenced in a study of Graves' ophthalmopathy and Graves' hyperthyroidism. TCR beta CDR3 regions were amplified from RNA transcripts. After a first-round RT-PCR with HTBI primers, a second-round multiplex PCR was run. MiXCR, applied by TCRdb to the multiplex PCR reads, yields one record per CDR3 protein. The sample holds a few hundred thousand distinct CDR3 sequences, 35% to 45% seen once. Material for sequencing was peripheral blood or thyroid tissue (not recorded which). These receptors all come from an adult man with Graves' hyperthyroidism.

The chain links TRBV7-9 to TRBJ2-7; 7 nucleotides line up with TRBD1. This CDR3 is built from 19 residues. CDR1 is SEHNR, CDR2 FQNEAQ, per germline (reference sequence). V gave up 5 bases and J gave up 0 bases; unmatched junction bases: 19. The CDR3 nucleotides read TGTGCCAGCAGCCTAAGCACCGGGACAGATGGCAGAAGCTCCTACGAGCAGTACTTC. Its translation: CASSLSTGTDGRSSYEQYF.

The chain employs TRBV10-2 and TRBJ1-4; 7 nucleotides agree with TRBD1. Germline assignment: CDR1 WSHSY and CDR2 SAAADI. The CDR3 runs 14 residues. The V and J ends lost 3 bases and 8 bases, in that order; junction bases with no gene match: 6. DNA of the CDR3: TGCGCCAGCAGTGAAGGGGGCGTACGGGAAAAACTGTTTTTT. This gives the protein CASSEGGVREKLFF.

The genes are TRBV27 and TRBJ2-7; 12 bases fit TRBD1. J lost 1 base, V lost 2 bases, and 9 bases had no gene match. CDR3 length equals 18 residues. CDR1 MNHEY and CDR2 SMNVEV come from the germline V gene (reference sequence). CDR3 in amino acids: CASSLQSGTGGRSYEQYF. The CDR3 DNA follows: TGTGCCAGCAGTTTACAGTCCGGGACAGGGGGCCGATCCTACGAGCAGTACTTC.

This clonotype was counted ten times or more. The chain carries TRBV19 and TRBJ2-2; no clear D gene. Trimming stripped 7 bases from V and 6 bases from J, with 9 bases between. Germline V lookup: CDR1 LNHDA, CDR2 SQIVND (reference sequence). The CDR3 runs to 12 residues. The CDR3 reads CASNHFAGELFF. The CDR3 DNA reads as TGTGCCAGTAACCACTTCGCCGGGGAGCTGTTTTTT.

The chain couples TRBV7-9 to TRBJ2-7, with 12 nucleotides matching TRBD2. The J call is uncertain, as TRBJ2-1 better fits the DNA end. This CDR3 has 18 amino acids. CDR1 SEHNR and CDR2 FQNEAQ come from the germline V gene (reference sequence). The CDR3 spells CASPPNRGPTSGGNEQFF. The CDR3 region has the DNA TGTGCCAGCCCCCCCAACAGGGGCCCGACTAGCGGGGGCAATGAGCAGTTCTTC.

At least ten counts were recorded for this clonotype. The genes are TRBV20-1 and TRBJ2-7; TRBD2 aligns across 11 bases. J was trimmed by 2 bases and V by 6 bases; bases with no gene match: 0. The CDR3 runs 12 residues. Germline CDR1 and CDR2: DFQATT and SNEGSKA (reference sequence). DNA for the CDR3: TGCAGTGCGACTAGCGGGACCTACGAGCAGTACTTC. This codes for CSATSGTYEQYF.

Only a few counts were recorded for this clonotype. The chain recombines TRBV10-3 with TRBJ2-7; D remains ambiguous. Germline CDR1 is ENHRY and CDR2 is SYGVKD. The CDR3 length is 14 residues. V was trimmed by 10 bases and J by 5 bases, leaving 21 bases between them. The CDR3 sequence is CASSPLDVKDEQYF. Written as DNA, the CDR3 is TGTGCCAGCTCACCGTTGGACGTAAAAGACGAGCAGTACTTC.

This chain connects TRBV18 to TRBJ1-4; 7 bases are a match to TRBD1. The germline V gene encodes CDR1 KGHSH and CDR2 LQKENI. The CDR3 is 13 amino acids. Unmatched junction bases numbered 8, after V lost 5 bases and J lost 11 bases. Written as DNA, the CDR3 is TGTGCCAGCTCAAACGACAGGGACGACAAACTGTTTTTT. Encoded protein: CASSNDRDDKLFF.

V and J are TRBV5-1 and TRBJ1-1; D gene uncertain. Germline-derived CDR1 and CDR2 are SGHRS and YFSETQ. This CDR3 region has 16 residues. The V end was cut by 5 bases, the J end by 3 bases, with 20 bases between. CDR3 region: CASSKAPQKVHTEAFF. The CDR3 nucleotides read TGCGCCAGCAGTAAAGCCCCTCAGAAGGTACACACTGAAGCTTTCTTT.

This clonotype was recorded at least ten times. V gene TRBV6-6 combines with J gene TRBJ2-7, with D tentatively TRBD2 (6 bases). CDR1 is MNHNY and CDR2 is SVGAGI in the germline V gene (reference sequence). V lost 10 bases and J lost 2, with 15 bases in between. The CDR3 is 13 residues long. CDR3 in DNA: TGTGCCACTAACGGGGCGGGAACCTACGAGCAGTACTTC. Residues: CATNGAGTYEQYF.

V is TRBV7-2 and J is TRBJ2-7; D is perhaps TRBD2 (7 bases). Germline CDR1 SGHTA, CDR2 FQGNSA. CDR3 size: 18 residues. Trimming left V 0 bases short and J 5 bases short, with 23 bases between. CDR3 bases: TGTGCCAGCAGCTTAGCGGGGGGGGCCAATTTTTCCGCCCACGAGCAGTACTTC. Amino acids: CASSLAGGANFSAHEQYF. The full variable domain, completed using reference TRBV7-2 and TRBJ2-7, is GAGVSQSPSNKVTEKGKDVELRCDPISGHTALYWYRQSLGQGLEFLIYFQGNSAPDKSGLPSDRFSAERTGGSVSTLTIQRTQQEDSAVYLCASSLAGGANFSAHEQYFGPGTRLTVT.

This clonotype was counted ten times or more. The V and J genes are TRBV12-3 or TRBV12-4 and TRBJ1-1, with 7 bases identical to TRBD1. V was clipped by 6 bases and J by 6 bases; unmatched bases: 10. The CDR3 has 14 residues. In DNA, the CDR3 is TGTGCCAGCAGACCGACGACAGGGCGAGCTGAAGCTTTCTTT. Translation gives CASRPTTGRAEAFF.

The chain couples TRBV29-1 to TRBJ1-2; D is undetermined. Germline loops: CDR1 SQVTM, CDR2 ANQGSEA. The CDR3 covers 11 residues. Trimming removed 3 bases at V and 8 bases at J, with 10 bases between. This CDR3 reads CSVDWSGGYTF. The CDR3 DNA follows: TGCAGCGTTGATTGGTCGGGGGGCTACACCTTC.

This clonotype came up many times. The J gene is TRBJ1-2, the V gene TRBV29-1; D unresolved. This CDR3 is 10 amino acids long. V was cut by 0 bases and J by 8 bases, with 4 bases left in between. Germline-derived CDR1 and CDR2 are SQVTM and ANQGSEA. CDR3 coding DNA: TGCAGCGTTGAAGACAGGGGCTACACCTTC. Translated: CSVEDRGYTF.

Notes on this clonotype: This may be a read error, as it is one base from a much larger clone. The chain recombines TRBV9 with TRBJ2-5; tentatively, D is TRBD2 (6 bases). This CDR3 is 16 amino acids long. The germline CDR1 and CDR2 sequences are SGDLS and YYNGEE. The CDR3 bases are TGTGTCAGCAGCGTAGGAGGCAGGGTCGGGGGAGAGACCCAGTACTTC. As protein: CVSSVGGRVGGETQYF.

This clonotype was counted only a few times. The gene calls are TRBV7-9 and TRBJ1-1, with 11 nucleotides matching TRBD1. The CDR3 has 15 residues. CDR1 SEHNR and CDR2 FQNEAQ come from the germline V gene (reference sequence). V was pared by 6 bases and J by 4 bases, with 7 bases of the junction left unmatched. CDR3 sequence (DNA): TGTGCCAGCAGTTCAGGACAGGGGGCTTTCACTGAAGCTTTCTTT. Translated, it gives CASSSGQGAFTEAFF.

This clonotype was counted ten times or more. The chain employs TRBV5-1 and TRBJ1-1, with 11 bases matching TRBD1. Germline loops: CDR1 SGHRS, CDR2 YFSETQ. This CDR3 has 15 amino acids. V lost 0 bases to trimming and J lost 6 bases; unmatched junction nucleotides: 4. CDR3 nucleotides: TGCGCCAGCAGCTTGGAGGGACAGGGGGTTGCTGAAGCTTTCTTT. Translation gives CASSLEGQGVAEAFF.

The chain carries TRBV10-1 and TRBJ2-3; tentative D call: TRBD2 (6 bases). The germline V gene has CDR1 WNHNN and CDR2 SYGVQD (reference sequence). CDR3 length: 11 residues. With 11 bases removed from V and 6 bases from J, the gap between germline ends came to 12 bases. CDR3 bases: TGCGCCGTGTCAAGCGGGGATACGCAGTATTTT. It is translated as CAVSSGDTQYF.

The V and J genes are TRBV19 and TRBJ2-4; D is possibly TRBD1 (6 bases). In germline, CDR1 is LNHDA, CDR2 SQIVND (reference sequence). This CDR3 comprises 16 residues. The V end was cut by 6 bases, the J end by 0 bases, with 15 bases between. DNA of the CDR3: TGTGCCAGTAGCTCTGGACAGCCTCTAGCCAAAAACATTCAGTACTTC. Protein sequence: CASSSGQPLAKNIQYF.

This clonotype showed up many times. The DNA of the CDR3 is TGTGCCAGCAGCTTAGTTGGGGGGACTGGAAACACCATATATTTT. Translating gives CASSLVGGTGNTIYF. The V gene is TRBV7-8, the J gene TRBJ1-3; TRBD1 might be the D (5 bases). This CDR3 is built from 15 residues. Trimming pared 1 base from V and 2 bases from J, leaving 9 bases between. Per germline, CDR1 SGHVS and CDR2 FQNEAQ.

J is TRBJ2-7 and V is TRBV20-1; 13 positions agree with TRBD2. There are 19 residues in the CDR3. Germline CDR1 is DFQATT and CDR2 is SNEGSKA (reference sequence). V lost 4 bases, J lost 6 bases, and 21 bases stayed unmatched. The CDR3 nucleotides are TGCAGTGCTACTAGATACCACTACCGAACTAGCGGGAGGGTCGGCGAGCAGTACTTC. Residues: CSATRYHYRTSGRVGEQYF.

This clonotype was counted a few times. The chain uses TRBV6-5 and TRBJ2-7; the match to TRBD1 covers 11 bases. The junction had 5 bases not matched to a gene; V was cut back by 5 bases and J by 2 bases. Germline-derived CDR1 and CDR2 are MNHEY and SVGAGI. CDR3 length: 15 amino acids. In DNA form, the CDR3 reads TGTGCCAGCAGTAAAAAGGGACAGGGGGCCTACGAGCAGTACTTC. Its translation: CASSKKGQGAYEQYF.

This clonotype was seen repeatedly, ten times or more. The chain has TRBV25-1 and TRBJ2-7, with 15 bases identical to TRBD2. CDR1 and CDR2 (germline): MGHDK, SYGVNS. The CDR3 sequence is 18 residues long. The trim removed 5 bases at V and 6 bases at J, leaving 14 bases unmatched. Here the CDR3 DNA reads TGTGCCAGCAGTCCCGGGACTAGCGGGAGGAGGGGATTCGGCGAGCAGTACTTC. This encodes CASSPGTSGRRGFGEQYF.

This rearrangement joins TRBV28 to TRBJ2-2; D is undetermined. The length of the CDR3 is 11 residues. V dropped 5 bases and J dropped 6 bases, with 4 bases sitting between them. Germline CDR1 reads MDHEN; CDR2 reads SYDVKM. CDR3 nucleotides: TGTGCCAGCAGTACCCCCGGGGAGCTGTTTTTT. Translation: CASSTPGELFF.

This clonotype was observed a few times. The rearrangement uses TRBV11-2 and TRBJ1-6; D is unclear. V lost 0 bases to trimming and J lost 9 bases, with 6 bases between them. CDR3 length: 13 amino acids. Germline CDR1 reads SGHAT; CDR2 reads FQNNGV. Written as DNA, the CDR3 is TGTGCCAGCAGCTTAGAAGGAATTTCACCCCTCCACTTT. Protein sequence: CASSLEGISPLHF.

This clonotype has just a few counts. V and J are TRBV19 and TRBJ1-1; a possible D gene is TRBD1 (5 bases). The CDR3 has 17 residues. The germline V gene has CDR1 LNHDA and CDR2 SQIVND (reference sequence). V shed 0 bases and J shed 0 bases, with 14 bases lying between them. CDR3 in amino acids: CASSIDGRGWMNTEAFF. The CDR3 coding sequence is TGTGCCAGTAGTATAGATGGAAGGGGTTGGATGAACACTGAAGCTTTCTTT.

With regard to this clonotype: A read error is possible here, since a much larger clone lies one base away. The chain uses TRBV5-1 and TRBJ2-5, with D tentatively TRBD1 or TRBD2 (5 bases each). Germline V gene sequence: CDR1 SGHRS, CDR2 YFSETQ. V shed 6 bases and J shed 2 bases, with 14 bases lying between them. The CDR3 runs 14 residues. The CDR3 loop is CASNRGDVQETQYF. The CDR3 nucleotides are TGCGCCAGCAACCGAGGGGACGTACAAGAGACCCAGTACTTC.

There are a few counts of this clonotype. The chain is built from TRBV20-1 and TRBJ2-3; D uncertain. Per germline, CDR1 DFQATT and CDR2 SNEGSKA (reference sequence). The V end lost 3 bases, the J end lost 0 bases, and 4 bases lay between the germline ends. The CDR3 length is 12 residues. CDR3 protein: CSARESTDTQYF. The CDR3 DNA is TGCAGTGCTAGGGAGAGCACAGATACGCAGTATTTT.

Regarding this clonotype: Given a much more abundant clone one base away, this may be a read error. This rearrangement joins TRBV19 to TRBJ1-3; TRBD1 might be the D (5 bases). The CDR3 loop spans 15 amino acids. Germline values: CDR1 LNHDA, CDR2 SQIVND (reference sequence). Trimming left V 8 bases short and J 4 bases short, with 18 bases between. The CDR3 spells CASGRPGTAGNTIYF. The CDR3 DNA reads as TGTGCCAGTGGTCGCCCGGGGACGGCCGGAAACACCATATATTTT.